This passage covers 9 T cell receptor beta chains from one sample sequenced in a study of T cells in Graves' hyperthyroidism and ophthalmopathy. RNA transcripts were the template for amplifying TCR beta CDR3 regions. The TCR CDR3 was amplified in a first-round RT-PCR using the HTBI primer set. TCRdb re-called the multiplex PCR reads through MiXCR, storing one row per CDR3 protein. In the table there are 95,000 to 110,000 distinct CDR3 sequences, approximately 15% of which are singletons. Sequencing was performed on blood. All receptors come from a woman aged 45-60 years with Graves' hyperthyroidism.

In this sample, this clonotype turned up many times. The rearrangement joins TRBV11-1 to TRBJ2-3, with TRBD1 identical over 7 bases. Germline assignment: CDR1 SGHAT and CDR2 FQDESV (reference sequence). Trimming cost V 2 bases and J 4 bases; bases outside gene matches: 3. This CDR3 is built from 14 residues. In nucleotides, the CDR3 is TGTGCCAGCAGCTTACAGGGGGTAGCAGATACGCAGTATTTT. The encoded protein is CASSLQGVADTQYF.

This clonotype was observed at least ten times. The V and J genes are TRBV19 and TRBJ1-5; D perhaps matches TRBD1 (6 bases). Germline V gives CDR1 LNHDA, CDR2 SQIVND (reference sequence). Trimming took off 6 bases at V and 6 bases at J, with 24 bases between the two ends. The CDR3 has 17 amino acids. Here the CDR3 reads CASRSTIRGGGGQPQHF. The CDR3 DNA sequence: TGTGCCAGTAGGTCGACAATACGGGGGGGCGGTGGTCAGCCCCAGCATTTT.

This clonotype was counted at least ten times. The rearrangement uses TRBV2 and TRBJ1-2; no clear D. CDR3 length: 14 residues. CDR1 is SNHLY and CDR2 is FYNNEI in the germline V gene. Trimming left V 7 bases short and J 2 bases short, with 14 bases between. In nucleotides, the CDR3 is TGTGCCAGCATCCCGCCCGCACCAAACTATGGCTACACCTTC. Translated: CASIPPAPNYGYTF.

The rearrangement uses TRBV28 and TRBJ1-5, with D hard to call. The CDR3 loop spans 16 amino acids. Germline V gene sequence: CDR1 MDHEN, CDR2 SYDVKM. Trimming left V 1 base short and J 4 bases short, with 14 bases between. The CDR3 loop is CASSLFARGVNQPQHF. In DNA, the CDR3 is TGTGCCAGCAGTTTATTCGCCCGAGGAGTAAATCAGCCCCAGCATTTT.

V is TRBV11-2 and J is TRBJ1-1; maybe TRBD1 (5 bases). V gave up 5 bases and J gave up 7 bases, with 17 bases separating them. There are 14 residues in the CDR3. Germline V gene sequence: CDR1 SGHAT, CDR2 FQNNGV. CDR3 sequence reads: CASSRIRQRDEAFF. The CDR3 region has the DNA TGTGCCAGCAGCCGCATAAGACAGAGGGATGAAGCTTTCTTT.

This clonotype appeared many times. The chain uses TRBV29-1 and TRBJ2-5; 7 nucleotides align to TRBD2. Germline trimming cut 5 bases from V and 3 bases from J; bases unmatched to any gene: 6. CDR3 length: 13 residues. Germline V gene data show CDR1 as SQVTM and CDR2 as ANQGSEA. The CDR3 region is CSVSGKGKETQYF. DNA for the CDR3: TGCAGCGTTAGCGGGAAAGGGAAAGAGACCCAGTACTTC.

This clonotype was recorded at least ten times. The rearrangement links TRBV28 to TRBJ1-1, with D unclear. CDR3 length: 12 amino acids. V was pared by 6 bases and J by 1 base, with 6 bases between. Germline V CDR1 and CDR2: MDHEN, SYDVKM. The CDR3 here is CASRSQNTEAFF. The CDR3 DNA reads as TGTGCCAGCAGATCTCAGAACACTGAAGCTTTCTTT.

This clonotype was observed many times. V and J are TRBV20-1 and TRBJ2-7, with 10 bases matching TRBD1. V was pared by 6 bases and J by 4 bases, with 6 bases of the junction left unmatched. Looked up from germline, CDR1 is DFQATT and CDR2 is SNEGSKA (reference sequence). The CDR3 is 13 residues long. The CDR3 sequence is CSAEGTGEYEQYF. The CDR3 DNA reads TGCAGTGCGGAGGGGACAGGGGAATACGAGCAGTACTTC.

This clonotype was recorded only once. This rearrangement joins TRBV6-1 to TRBJ1-2, with 10 bases that match TRBD1. Germline V gene lookup returns CDR1 MNHNS and CDR2 SASEGT. This CDR3 spans 14 amino acids. J was trimmed by 4 bases and V by 8 bases; bases with no gene match: 7. CDR3 DNA: TGTGCCAGCCGGGGGACAGGGGATGCCTATGGCTACACCTTC. As protein: CASRGTGDAYGYTF.